This entry is about one T cell receptor beta chain. The data originate from a study of blood T cell repertoires in COVID-19. Methods used by the authors: Estimation of nucleated cell counts relied on the amplification of reference gene primers. Sequencing was performed with immunoSEQ multiplex PCR; in TCRdb, only in-frame clones are kept and a portion is missing. D and trimming come from the DNA, and the V and J calls and clone size come from that table. The sample lists approximately 300,000 clones; roughly nine tenths were seen once. Source material: peripheral blood. This TCR derives from a young man who had recovered from COVID-19.

CDR3 amino acids: CASSLGAPGTEAFF. In DNA, the CDR3 is TGTGCCAGCAGCTTAGGGGCCCCTGGCACTGAAGCTTTCTTT. The V call is TRBV5-6, the J call TRBJ1-1, with TRBD1 as a possible D gene (5 bases). The germline V gene has CDR1 SGHDT and CDR2 YYEEEE. The V gene lost 2 bases and the J gene lost 4 bases, with 12 bases spanning the gap. This CDR3 has 14 amino acids.